This section outlines one TCR beta chain sequence together with its context. The antigen is not known. Some clones are missing from TCRdb's copy, which holds only in-frame ones; the method was immunoSEQ multiplex PCR. The sample has about 92,000 clones; under 90% are singletons. The sample comes from a study of T cell responses to AZD1222 COVID-19 vaccine. Turning to the study itself: Analyses pooled second doses at about 4 or about 12 weeks.

Germline V CDR1 and CDR2: SGHNT, YYREEE (reference sequence). V was shortened by 4 bases and J by 0 bases, with 14 bases between the two germline ends. The CDR3 extends over 15 amino acids. Study results and limitations: Two AZD1222 administrations were followed by greater Spike-specific TCR breadth and depth. In a largely white British group with more females than males, clonal diversity was possibly underestimated. Unmutated regions of variants are reportedly targeted by nearly half of spike-specific TCRs.

The material sequenced was peripheral blood, taken on day 0 of AZD1222 vaccination. V usage is TRBV5-4 and J usage is TRBJ2-7; perhaps TRBD1 as D (5 bases). This receptor was obtained from an adult in good health. The CDR3 bases are TGTGCCAGCAGCGCCCCCGGACAATTCTCCTACGAGCAGTACTTC. It codes for CASSAPGQFSYEQYF.